This entry lists 24 T cell receptor beta chains sequenced from one sample in a study of blood T cells in healthy people across ages. PCR was performed a second time for about 7 to 12 cycles using a sample-barcoded 5' primer and a J-beta primer mix. TCRdb passed the 5' RACE reads through MiXCR, listing each CDR3 protein once. There are fewer than 750,000 distinct CDR3 sequences in the sample; 40% to 55% occur only once, and approximately 23% lies in the top ten. Sequences were obtained from blood. The receptors here all came from an elderly man in good health.

The chain recombines TRBV5-1 with TRBJ1-1; D is unresolved. Trimming removed 0 bases at V and 0 bases at J, with 9 bases between. This CDR3 is built from 15 residues. Germline V gene lookup returns CDR1 SGHRS and CDR2 YFSETQ. DNA for the CDR3: TGCGCCAGCAGCTTGGCCGGCAGCATGAACACTGAAGCTTTCTTT. Its protein product is CASSLAGSMNTEAFF. Together with reference TRBV5-1 and TRBJ1-1, the CDR3 gives the full variable domain: KAGVTQTPRYLIKTRGQQVTLSCSPISGHRSVSWYQQTPGQGLQFLFEYFSETQRNKGNFPGRFSGRQFSNSRSEMNVSTLELGDSALYLCASSLAGSMNTEAFFGQGTRLTVV.

V gene TRBV11-2 combines with J gene TRBJ1-5, with no clear D. The ends were cut back, 1 base at V and 6 bases at J, with 7 bases in the middle. Germline-derived CDR1 and CDR2 are SGHAT and FQNNGV. CDR3 size: 13 residues. The CDR3 DNA follows: TGTGCCAGCAGCTTAGCGGCGGGTCAGCCCCAGCATTTT. Translated: CASSLAAGQPQHF.

This clonotype was recorded a few times. J is TRBJ2-3 and V is TRBV9, with 8 bases lining up with TRBD2. The V gene end was trimmed by 3 bases and the J gene end by 2 bases; junction bases not matched to a gene: 5. Germline-derived CDR1 and CDR2 are SGDLS and YYNGEE. The CDR3 is 15 residues long. The CDR3 DNA sequence: TGTGCCAGCAGCGCGGGACTAGGGTACACAGATACGCAGTATTTT. Its translation is CASSAGLGYTDTQYF.

The V gene is TRBV11-3, the J gene TRBJ2-5, with TRBD2 as a possible D gene (6 bases). The germline V gene has CDR1 SGHNT and CDR2 YENEEA. This CDR3 has 17 amino acids. V was clipped by 1 base and J by 11 bases, with 26 bases between them. CDR3 amino acids: CASSLGRGSGFYNEQYF. CDR3 sequence (DNA): TGTGCCAGCAGCTTAGGCCGGGGGAGCGGGTTCTACAATGAGCAGTACTTC.

V and J are TRBV7-9 and TRBJ1-2; maybe TRBD1 (5 bases). The CDR3 runs 14 residues. Germline CDR1 and CDR2: SEHNR and FQNEAQ (reference sequence). The germline V and J ends were trimmed by 2 bases and 10 bases, with 17 bases remaining between them. The CDR3 DNA reads TGTGCCAGCAGCTTATTATTCCAGGGAAGAGACTACACCTTC. Protein: CASSLLFQGRDYTF.

Comments on this clonotype: The junction shows a germline mismatch at one end, possibly a read error. The genes are TRBV7-9 and TRBJ1-4; D might be TRBD1 (5 bases). This CDR3 spans 16 amino acids. Germline CDR1 is SEHNR and CDR2 is FQNEAQ (reference sequence). The CDR3 DNA sequence: TGTGCCAACAGCTTAGCCGGGGGTGAAACTAATGAAAAACTGTTTTTT. It specifies CANSLAGGETNEKLFF. Filled out from reference TRBV7-9 and TRBJ1-4, the complete variable domain reads DTGVSQNPRHKITKRGQNVTFRCDPISEHNRLYWYRQTLGQGPEFLTYFQNEAQLEKSRLLSDRFSAERPKGSFSTLEIQRTEQGDSAMYLCANSLAGGETNEKLFFGSGTQLSVL.

The J gene is TRBJ2-1, the V gene TRBV7-9, with D possibly matching TRBD2 (5 bases). Trimming took off 5 bases at V and 3 bases at J, with 20 bases between the two ends. The CDR3 loop spans 17 amino acids. Per the germline V gene, CDR1 is SEHNR and CDR2 is FQNEAQ (reference sequence). The CDR3 spells CASSRKGVGVRYNEQFF. DNA of the CDR3: TGTGCCAGCAGCAGGAAGGGAGTTGGGGTGCGCTACAATGAGCAGTTCTTC.

Points on this clonotype: Sequence at one end of the junction differs from germline and may be a read error. The chain combines TRBV20-1 with TRBJ2-1, with unresolved D. Germline V gene sequence: CDR1 DFQATT, CDR2 SNEGSKA (reference sequence). This CDR3 is 12 amino acids long. In DNA, the CDR3 is TGCAGTGCTAGGGTTACCTACAATAAGCAGTTCTTC. Residues: CSARVTYNKQFF.

This clonotype was observed once. The chain employs TRBV19 and TRBJ2-1; possibly TRBD2 for D (6 bases). This CDR3 spans 16 amino acids. Trimming pared 2 bases from V and 3 bases from J, leaving 14 bases between. Germline CDR1 reads LNHDA; CDR2 reads SQIVND (reference sequence). CDR3 DNA: TGTGCCAGTAGTATACTTGGGGGGAGGCTCTACAATGAGCAGTTCTTC. Encoded protein: CASSILGGRLYNEQFF.

The gene calls are TRBV4-3 and TRBJ1-2, with 9 nucleotides matching TRBD1. The CDR3 runs 15 residues. Germline V gene lookup returns CDR1 LGHNA and CDR2 YSLEER. Losses at the gene ends were 0 bases for V and 5 bases for J; bases not matched to a gene: 4. CDR3 region: CASSQERTGVYGYTF. The DNA for the CDR3 is TGCGCCAGCAGCCAAGAGAGGACAGGGGTATATGGCTACACCTTC.

The table lists this clonotype with a few counts. V is TRBV3-1 and J is TRBJ2-5; 7 positions agree with TRBD1. V lost 6 bases, J lost 3 bases, and 4 bases stayed unmatched. The CDR3 is made up of 13 amino acids. Per germline, CDR1 LGHDT and CDR2 YNNKEL (reference sequence). CDR3 sequence (DNA): TGTGCCAGCAGGATCACAGGGGAAGAGACCCAGTACTTC. Translation: CASRITGEETQYF.

This chain uses TRBV6-1 with TRBJ2-7; D is uncertain. Trimming cost V 1 base and J 1 base, with 11 bases left between them. Germline V gives CDR1 MNHNS, CDR2 SASEGT. The CDR3 loop spans 15 amino acids. The CDR3 loop reads CASSEVVGSSYEQYF. In DNA, the CDR3 is TGTGCCAGCAGTGAAGTAGTGGGCTCATCCTACGAGCAGTACTTC.

The gene calls are TRBV20-1 and TRBJ2-2; the D is unclear. The germline gives CDR1 DFQATT, CDR2 SNEGSKA (reference sequence). Trimming left V 3 bases short and J 2 bases short, with 4 bases between. CDR3 length equals 12 residues. The CDR3: CSASINTGELFF. DNA for the CDR3: TGCAGTGCTAGTATCAACACCGGGGAGCTGTTTTTT.

This clonotype has more than one count but fewer than ten. The chain couples TRBV29-1 to TRBJ1-2; D is unresolved. The CDR3 is 12 residues long. Trimming stripped 1 base from V and 8 bases from J, with 11 bases between. Per the germline V gene, CDR1 is SQVTM and CDR2 is ANQGSEA. The CDR3 loop is CSVEGIGGGYTF. In DNA, the CDR3 is TGCAGCGTTGAAGGGATCGGCGGCGGCTACACCTTC.

This clonotype was recorded a few times. The chain is built from TRBV7-2 and TRBJ1-4; no firm D call. V lost 1 base, J lost 7 bases, and 19 bases lay in between. Per the germline V gene, CDR1 is SGHTA and CDR2 is FQGNSA. This CDR3 region has 17 residues. Written as DNA, the CDR3 is TGTGCCAGCAGCTTAGGGAGGACCGGTCGCTGGGGTGAAAAACTGTTTTTT. Its translation: CASSLGRTGRWGEKLFF.

The J gene is TRBJ2-3, the V gene TRBV10-1, with D perhaps matching TRBD2 (5 bases). CDR3 length: 15 amino acids. Trimming took off 2 bases at V and 2 bases at J, with 11 bases between the two ends. Germline V gene lookup returns CDR1 WNHNN and CDR2 SYGVQD (reference sequence). CDR3 in DNA: TGCGCCAGCAGTGAGCCTAGCTCGTCCACAGATACGCAGTATTTT. This sequence encodes CASSEPSSSTDTQYF.

The chain couples TRBV12-3 or TRBV12-4 to TRBJ2-3; 10 positions agree with TRBD1. The length of the CDR3 is 15 residues. Trimming cost V 2 bases and J 8 bases; bases outside gene matches: 7. The CDR3 nucleotides are TGTGCCAGCAGTTTAATGGACAGGGGGAGAAGTACGCAGTATTTT. This sequence encodes CASSLMDRGRSTQYF.

The chain recombines TRBV14 with TRBJ2-1; perhaps TRBD2 as D (5 bases). CDR3 length: 12 amino acids. The germline V and J ends were trimmed by 4 bases and 7 bases, with 8 bases remaining between them. CDR1 is SGHDN, CDR2 FVKESK, per germline. This CDR3 is CASSPGWNEQFF. Here the CDR3 DNA reads TGTGCCAGCAGCCCGGGGTGGAATGAGCAGTTCTTC. Full variable domain (rest looked up from reference TRBV14 and TRBJ2-1): EAGVTQFPSHSVIEKGQTVTLRCDPISGHDNLYWYRRVMGKEIKFLLHFVKESKQDESGMPNNRFLAERTGGTYSTLKVQPAELEDSGVYFCASSPGWNEQFFGPGTRLTVL.

The chain recombines TRBV27 with TRBJ2-1, with D possibly TRBD1 on 7 matching bases. Germline-derived CDR1 and CDR2 are MNHEY and SMNVEV (reference sequence). The CDR3 spans 16 residues. The V end lost 7 bases, the J end lost 3 bases, and 19 bases lay between the germline ends. DNA for the CDR3: TGTGCCAGCACTCCCTGGGGGGCAGGGGGCTACAATGAGCAGTTCTTC. The encoded protein is CASTPWGAGGYNEQFF.

The chain recombines TRBV2 with TRBJ1-1; 8 bases fit TRBD1. The V gene's germline CDR1 is SNHLY and CDR2 FYNNEI. V shed 7 bases, J shed 10 bases, and the junction held 8 bases outside the gene matches. The CDR3 covers 12 residues. The CDR3 DNA sequence: TGTGCCAGCACCGAGACAGGGGAAGGAGCTTTCTTT. Translation: CASTETGEGAFF.

This sequence joins TRBV5-5 and TRBJ1-2; D not resolved. Trimming stripped 1 base from V and 6 bases from J, with 16 bases between. Germline CDR1 reads SGHKS; CDR2 reads YYEKEE (reference sequence). The CDR3 has 15 amino acids. The CDR3 region has the DNA TGTGCCAGCAGCTTGAACCCCGACGGATGGGATGGCTACACCTTC. It codes for CASSLNPDGWDGYTF.

The rearrangement links TRBV20-1 to TRBJ1-2, with D uncertain. Germline V lookup: CDR1 DFQATT, CDR2 SNEGSKA (reference sequence). CDR3 size: 13 residues. V was pared by 0 bases and J by 4 bases, with 9 bases between. The CDR3 loop reads CSARDKTVYGYTF. The CDR3 DNA is TGCAGTGCTAGAGATAAAACAGTCTATGGCTACACCTTC.

The CDR3 bases are TGTGCCAGCAGCATGGGATCATGGACAGCCCTCCTCTATGGCTACACCTTC. Translating gives CASSMGSWTALLYGYTF. The chain carries TRBV12-3 or TRBV12-4 and TRBJ1-2, with a tentative D call TRBD1 (6 bases). Trimming removed 6 bases at V and 4 bases at J, with 24 bases between. The CDR3 extends over 17 amino acids.

The chain joins TRBV10-3 to TRBJ2-1, with 13 bases that match TRBD2. The junction had 4 bases not matched to a gene; V was cut back by 3 bases and J by 8 bases. The CDR3 totals 15 residues. The germline V gene has CDR1 ENHRY and CDR2 SYGVKD. CDR3 coding DNA: TGTGCCATCAGTGAACTAGCGGGGGGGCCCGATGAGCAGTTCTTC. Amino acid sequence: CAISELAGGPDEQFF.